Following are 23 T cell receptor beta chains from one sample sequenced in a study of T cell responses to AZD1222 COVID-19 vaccine. Sequencing used immunoSEQ multiplex PCR; TCRdb keeps in-frame clones, though not all of them. Seen here are 80,000 to 90,000 clones, about 88% observed once, and the top ten hold around 5%. Sample: peripheral blood, taken 28 days after the second AZD1222 dose. Every receptor here comes from an adult who received the AZD1222 COVID-19 vaccine.

The rearrangement joins TRBV30 to TRBJ2-5; D possibly corresponds to TRBD1 (5 bases). This CDR3 is built from 16 residues. Trimming left V 2 bases short and J 5 bases short, with 21 bases between. Germline V gene data show CDR1 as GTSNPN and CDR2 as SVGIG (reference sequence). CDR3 region: CAWSWGRLNRSETQYF. CDR3 nucleotides: TGTGCCTGGAGTTGGGGCAGGTTGAATCGGTCGGAGACCCAGTACTTC.

The chain links TRBV12-3 or TRBV12-4 to TRBJ2-7, with D perhaps given as TRBD1 or TRBD2 (5 bases each). V lost 3 bases and J lost 3, with 6 bases in between. This CDR3 has 12 amino acids. The CDR3 is CASSLRGYEQYF. CDR3 DNA sequence: TGTGCCAGCAGTTTGAGGGGCTACGAGCAGTACTTC.

CDR3 in DNA: TGCGCCAGCAGCCAAGGCCTGACAGTGAGCTCCTACGAGCAGTACTTC. It is translated as CASSQGLTVSSYEQYF. The chain uses TRBV4-1 and TRBJ2-7, with a tentative D call TRBD1 (5 bases). CDR1 is MGHRA and CDR2 is YSYEKL in the germline V gene. This CDR3 has 16 residues. Deletions cut 1 base from V and 0 bases from J, with 13 bases between.

This clone occurred once. The chain links TRBV19 to TRBJ1-2, with no clear D. This CDR3 comprises 14 residues. Trimming removed 8 bases at V and 0 bases at J, with 13 bases between. Germline CDR1 reads LNHDA; CDR2 reads SQIVND (reference sequence). CDR3 nucleotides: TGTGCCAGTTCAACATGGGGAGCTAACTATGGCTACACCTTC. Translation gives CASSTWGANYGYTF.

V usage is TRBV7-8 and J usage is TRBJ1-6; D ambiguous. Trimming stripped 4 bases from V and 2 bases from J, with 6 bases between. This CDR3 spans 14 amino acids. The germline V gene encodes CDR1 SGHVS and CDR2 FQNEAQ. CDR3 sequence reads: CASSSQPYNSPLHF. CDR3 nucleotide sequence: TGTGCCAGCAGCTCCCAACCCTATAATTCACCCCTCCACTTT.

The chain carries TRBV5-6 and TRBJ2-7; D tentatively reads TRBD1 or TRBD2 (5 bases each). CDR1 is SGHDT and CDR2 is YYEEEE in the germline V gene. V was shortened by 4 bases and J by 2 bases, with 19 bases between the two germline ends. The length of the CDR3 is 16 residues. CDR3 nucleotide sequence: TGTGCCAGCAGCCGGGACCGTGGGGGTTTGCCCTACGAGCAGTACTTC. Residues: CASSRDRGGLPYEQYF.

The J gene is TRBJ1-3, the V gene TRBV7-9; 7 bases line up with TRBD1. V was clipped by 6 bases and J by 3 bases; unmatched bases: 8. The CDR3 runs 15 residues. Germline CDR1 SEHNR, CDR2 FQNEAQ (reference sequence). DNA for the CDR3: TGTGCCAGCAGTCGCGACAGGGCTGGTGGAAACACCATATATTTT. Translated: CASSRDRAGGNTIYF.

The chain couples TRBV6-5 to TRBJ1-5, with a weak D call TRBD1 (5 bases). V was clipped by 9 bases and J by 0 bases, with 15 bases between them. The CDR3 runs 15 residues. Germline V gene data show CDR1 as MNHEY and CDR2 as SVGAGI. In nucleotides, the CDR3 is TGTGCCAGTAGGTGGGACGTCTATAGCAATCAGCCCCAGCATTTT. Residues: CASRWDVYSNQPQHF.

The chain has TRBV5-6 and TRBJ1-1, with D possibly being TRBD1 (6 bases). The length of the CDR3 is 15 residues. Germline lookup yields CDR1 SGHDT and CDR2 YYEEEE. Trimming cost V 4 bases and J 5 bases, with 18 bases left between them. The CDR3 DNA is TGTGCCAGCAGCCCAGTGGGCAGGGGTTTAACTGAAGCTTTCTTT. This translates into CASSPVGRGLTEAFF.

This chain uses TRBV19 with TRBJ2-7; 7 bases agree with TRBD1. J was trimmed by 1 base and V by 1 base; bases with no gene match: 4. CDR1 and CDR2 from the germline V gene are LNHDA and SQIVND (reference sequence). The length of the CDR3 is 15 residues. As DNA, the CDR3 is TGTGCCAGTAGTATAGGCGGCAGGGGGTCCTACGAGCAGTACTTC. Translating gives CASSIGGRGSYEQYF.

Here the CDR3 reads CASSSPVGNTIYF. Here the CDR3 DNA reads TGTGCCAGCAGTTCCCCCGTGGGAAACACCATATATTTT. The V and J genes are TRBV12-3 or TRBV12-4 and TRBJ1-3; D ambiguous. The V end lost 4 bases, the J end lost 4 bases, and 8 bases lay between the germline ends. The CDR3 loop spans 13 amino acids.

This clone was counted only a few times. This rearrangement joins TRBV27 to TRBJ1-5; no reliable D call. Germline values: CDR1 MNHEY, CDR2 SMNVEV (reference sequence). There are 13 residues in the CDR3. Trimming left V 6 bases short and J 10 bases short, with 16 bases between. CDR3 DNA sequence: TGTGCCAGCAGCACCATCCTAGGCTCCCCCCAGCATTTT. This codes for CASSTILGSPQHF.

The V and J genes are TRBV18 and TRBJ2-7; D ambiguous. Germline V lookup: CDR1 KGHSH, CDR2 LQKENI. Trimming shortened V by 0 bases and J by 7 bases, and 4 bases separated the two germline ends. The CDR3 length is 11 residues. Here the CDR3 reads CASSPPGEQYF. The CDR3 DNA reads TGTGCCAGCTCACCACCGGGGGAGCAGTACTTC.

The genes are TRBV7-6 and TRBJ1-2; 9 positions match TRBD1. J gave up 5 bases and V 5 bases, and 12 bases lay outside the gene matches. CDR1 and CDR2 (germline): SGHVS, FNYEAQ. This CDR3 has 16 residues. CDR3 in DNA: TGTGCCAGCAGCCCCCTGGGGGCGGGACAGGGTTATGGCTACACCTTC. It specifies CASSPLGAGQGYGYTF.

This chain uses TRBV5-8 with TRBJ1-2; 11 nucleotides line up with TRBD1. V was clipped by 1 base and J by 6 bases; unmatched bases: 5. The CDR3 runs to 15 residues. Germline values: CDR1 SGHTS, CDR2 YDEGEE. CDR3 loop: CASSLSGTGGHGYTF. CDR3 nucleotide sequence: TGTGCCAGCAGCTTGAGTGGGACAGGGGGTCATGGCTACACCTTC.

This chain uses TRBV2 with TRBJ2-5; 14 positions agree with TRBD2. The CDR3 loop spans 17 amino acids. Germline V gene sequence: CDR1 SNHLY, CDR2 FYNNEI. The trim removed 6 bases at V and 3 bases at J, leaving 9 bases unmatched. DNA of the CDR3: TGTGCCAGCAGCGGAGGAAGGACTAGCGGGGGGAAAGAGACCCAGTACTTC. Protein: CASSGGRTSGGKETQYF.

This chain joins TRBV19 and TRBJ2-2; weak D call: TRBD2 (6 bases). Deletions cut 1 base from V and 1 base from J, with 10 bases between. CDR3 length equals 16 residues. From germline, CDR1 is LNHDA and CDR2 SQIVND (reference sequence). The CDR3 DNA sequence: TGTGCCAGTAGTATAGCCGGGACTGGGAACACCGGGGAGCTGTTTTTT. Translated: CASSIAGTGNTGELFF.

V and J are TRBV28 and TRBJ2-1; 11 nucleotides agree with TRBD2. This CDR3 has 17 amino acids. Trimming cost V 5 bases and J 6 bases; bases outside gene matches: 12. Germline V gene sequence: CDR1 MDHEN, CDR2 SYDVKM. The CDR3 spells CASSPRVSGGAFNEQFF. CDR3 bases: TGTGCCAGCAGTCCCCGGGTTAGCGGGGGGGCCTTCAATGAGCAGTTCTTC.

V gene TRBV2 combines with J gene TRBJ1-5, with TRBD1 identical over 8 bases. The CDR3 has 14 amino acids. V lost 4 bases and J lost 6; bases outside the gene matches: 5. Germline values: CDR1 SNHLY, CDR2 FYNNEI. DNA of the CDR3: TGTGCCAGCAGTGTCCAGGGGGCTGTTCAGCCCCAGCATTTT. It yields the protein CASSVQGAVQPQHF. Full variable domain (missing parts from reference TRBV2 and TRBJ1-5): EPEVTQTPSHQVTQMGQEVILRCVPISNHLYFYWYRQILGQKVEFLVSFYNNEISEKSEIFDDQFSVERPDGSNFTLKIRSTKLEDSAMYFCASSVQGAVQPQHFGDGTRLSIL.

The gene calls are TRBV10-3 and TRBJ1-1; D is uncertain. CDR3 length: 15 amino acids. Between the trimmed V and J ends, which lost 0 bases and 1 base, there was a span of 9 bases. Germline V gives CDR1 ENHRY, CDR2 SYGVKD. Here the CDR3 reads CAISESTAENTEAFF. The DNA for the CDR3 is TGTGCCATCAGTGAGTCGACGGCAGAGAACACTGAAGCTTTCTTT.

The chain recombines TRBV9 with TRBJ2-3; 7 positions agree with TRBD2. The CDR3 has 16 residues. Germline loops: CDR1 SGDLS, CDR2 YYNGEE. The junction had 6 bases not matched to a gene; V was cut back by 0 bases and J by 2 bases. CDR3 loop: CASSVDNGGTTDTQYF. CDR3 nucleotide sequence: TGTGCCAGCAGCGTAGATAACGGGGGGACCACAGATACGCAGTATTTT.

V usage is TRBV7-3 and J usage is TRBJ1-6; D is possibly TRBD1 (5 bases). There are 15 residues in the CDR3. CDR1 is SGHTA, CDR2 FQGTGA, per germline. Trimming removed 2 bases from V and 7 bases from J, with 12 bases in between. CDR3 amino acids: CASSLFGGYNSPLHF. The CDR3 nucleotides are TGTGCCAGCAGCTTATTCGGGGGGTACAATTCACCCCTCCACTTT.

The chain carries TRBV30 and TRBJ1-6, with 10 bases that match TRBD1. CDR1 and CDR2 (germline): GTSNPN, SVGIG (reference sequence). Unmatched junction bases numbered 6, after V lost 0 bases and J lost 10 bases. There are 15 residues in the CDR3. The CDR3 region has the DNA TGTGCCTGGAGTGTAATAGGGACAGGGGAATCACCCCTCCACTTT. Translation: CAWSVIGTGESPLHF.